The entry below gives a single T cell receptor (beta chain) sequence along with its context. The data were obtained in a study of control samples from healthy donors and cancer patients. Germline CDR1 and CDR2: SNHLY and FYNNEI. With 7 bases removed from V and 4 bases from J, the gap between germline ends came to 16 bases. The CDR3 sequence is 14 residues long. The data were produced by immunoSEQ multiplex PCR, yet TCRdb's version contains in-frame clones alone and is incomplete. The sample comprises some 130,000 clones, 80% to 95% of which are singletons, and roughly 8.7% rests with the top ten. The clonotype comes from a man aged 18 to 30 in good health. Sequences were obtained from blood. The chain uses TRBV2 and TRBJ1-2; D not certain. DNA of the CDR3: TGTGCCAGCAACCCATCGGTGGCTGGCTATGGCTACACCTTC. It translates to CASNPSVAGYGYTF.